The 25 T cell receptor beta chains below come from one sample, sequenced in a study of blood T cell repertoires in COVID-19. Libraries were prepared by immunoSEQ multiplex PCR; TCRdb keeps only in-frame clonotypes and omits some of them. The sample yields tens of thousands of clones, around 80% seen once. The sample consisted of peripheral blood. The receptor set was obtained from a man aged 70-80 years with acute or convalescent COVID-19.

The chain is built from TRBV6-2 or TRBV6-3 and TRBJ1-1; TRBD1 is a possible D gene (6 bases). Germline V gene data show CDR1 as MNHEY and CDR2 as SVGEGT. Trimming stripped 2 bases from V and 1 base from J, with 8 bases between. The CDR3 runs 14 residues. The CDR3 loop is CASSYPTGNTEAFF. The CDR3 nucleotides are TGTGCCAGCAGTTACCCGACAGGGAACACTGAAGCTTTCTTT.

This clone appeared a single time. V usage is TRBV7-9 and J usage is TRBJ1-2, with D possibly being TRBD1 (5 bases). The CDR3 has 14 residues. V lost 4 bases, J lost 8 bases, and 17 bases lay in between. The germline CDR1 and CDR2 sequences are SEHNR and FQNEAQ (reference sequence). CDR3 protein: CASSSSGTREGYTF. The CDR3 bases are TGTGCCAGCAGCTCATCCGGGACTCGAGAAGGCTACACCTTC. Complete variable domain (other parts from reference TRBV7-9 and TRBJ1-2): DTGVSQNPRHKITKRGQNVTFRCDPISEHNRLYWYRQTLGQGPEFLTYFQNEAQLEKSRLLSDRFSAERPKGSFSTLEIQRTEQGDSAMYLCASSSSGTREGYTFGSGTRLTVV.

This clone was counted once. This chain uses TRBV21-1 with TRBJ2-3; the table's D call TRBD1 went unverified against the DNA. TRBV21-1 represents a pseudogene. CDR3 length: 17 amino acids. The CDR3 sequence: CASSKGGQGSVTDTQYF. The CDR3 region has the DNA TGTGCCAGCAGCAAAGGGGGACAGGGATCAGTCACAGATACGCAGTATTTT.

The chain carries TRBV24-1 and TRBJ1-5, with 11 bases that match TRBD1. This CDR3 is built from 15 residues. V was pared by 7 bases and J by 6 bases, with 7 bases of the junction left unmatched. Germline V gives CDR1 KGHDR, CDR2 SFDVKD. The CDR3 coding sequence is TGTGCCACCAGCTGGACAGGGGGCGCAGGTCAGCCCCAGCATTTT. Residues: CATSWTGGAGQPQHF.

The chain joins TRBV14 to TRBJ1-1; the D gene is possibly TRBD1 (5 bases). V was trimmed by 5 bases and J by 1 base, leaving 8 bases between them. CDR1 SGHDN and CDR2 FVKESK come from the germline V gene. The length of the CDR3 is 13 residues. Written as DNA, the CDR3 is TGTGCCAGCAGCTTTGGACAGAACACTGAAGCTTTCTTT. Amino acid sequence: CASSFGQNTEAFF. Full variable domain (remainder filled in from reference TRBV14 and TRBJ1-1): EAGVTQFPSHSVIEKGQTVTLRCDPISGHDNLYWYRRVMGKEIKFLLHFVKESKQDESGMPNNRFLAERTGGTYSTLKVQPAELEDSGVYFCASSFGQNTEAFFGQGTRLTVV.

The chain has TRBV7-2 and TRBJ2-7, with TRBD2 identical over 9 bases. V trimming: 2 bases; J trimming: 6 bases; junction bases outside the gene matches: 17. The germline V gene has CDR1 SGHTA and CDR2 FQGNSA. The CDR3 covers 18 residues. The CDR3 spells CASSLLAGAGPRSAEQYF. For the CDR3, the DNA is TGTGCCAGCAGCTTATTAGCGGGGGCAGGCCCTAGGAGTGCCGAGCAGTACTTC.

This clone was seen only once. V gene TRBV6-6 combines with J gene TRBJ1-3; no definite D call. Looked up from germline, CDR1 is MNHNY and CDR2 is SVGAGI (reference sequence). V was clipped by 10 bases and J by 9 bases, with 19 bases between them. The CDR3 loop spans 13 amino acids. CDR3 DNA: TGTGCCACCCAAGAACGCCTACGGAGCACCATATATTTT. Translating it yields CATQERLRSTIYF.

CDR3 amino acids: CASSSDRVNSPLHF. The CDR3 DNA reads TGTGCCAGCAGTTCGGACAGGGTTAATTCACCCCTCCACTTT. V usage is TRBV6-6 and J usage is TRBJ1-6; 8 nucleotides agree with TRBD1. V lost 4 bases to trimming and J lost 6 bases; unmatched junction nucleotides: 2. Germline V gene data show CDR1 as MNHNY and CDR2 as SVGAGI (reference sequence). This CDR3 is 14 amino acids long.

This chain uses TRBV10-3 with TRBJ2-1; 8 bases are shared with TRBD1. Germline CDR1 is ENHRY and CDR2 is SYGVKD. The V and J ends lost 3 bases and 9 bases, in that order; junction bases with no gene match: 4. This CDR3 spans 13 amino acids. The CDR3 bases are TGTGCCATCAGTGACTCAGGGGGCTTTGAGCAGTTCTTC. This translates into CAISDSGGFEQFF.

The CDR3 nucleotides are TGTGCCAGCAGTTCAACAGGGGGTTTGGCCAAAAACATTCAGTACTTC. Translation: CASSSTGGLAKNIQYF. The J gene is TRBJ2-4, the V gene TRBV27; 8 bases are a match to TRBD1. The CDR3 is 16 amino acids. The trim removed 4 bases at V and 1 base at J, leaving 6 bases unmatched. Germline CDR1 reads MNHEY; CDR2 reads SMNVEV (reference sequence).

The chain couples TRBV3-1 (or the pseudogene TRBV3-2) to TRBJ2-7; D is perhaps TRBD2 (5 bases). The CDR3 runs 13 residues. CDR1 is LGHDT and CDR2 is YNNKEL in the germline V gene (reference sequence). Trimming pared 1 base from V and 3 bases from J, leaving 7 bases between. This CDR3 is CASSQVEGYEQYF. DNA of the CDR3: TGTGCCAGCAGCCAAGTTGAGGGCTACGAGCAGTACTTC.

The gene calls are TRBV2 and TRBJ1-1, with 9 bases that match TRBD1. The CDR3 consists of 12 residues. V was clipped by 9 bases and J by 8 bases; unmatched bases: 7. The germline gives CDR1 SNHLY, CDR2 FYNNEI. CDR3 in amino acids: CASSTGGYEAFF. In DNA, the CDR3 is TGTGCCAGTAGTACAGGGGGCTACGAAGCTTTCTTT.

The chain uses TRBV5-4 and TRBJ1-6; tentative D call: TRBD1 (5 bases). V was cut by 0 bases and J by 1 base, with 8 bases left in between. The CDR3 spans 16 residues. CDR1 and CDR2 (germline): SGHNT, YYREEE (reference sequence). CDR3 bases: TGTGCCAGCAGCTTGGGGGGGAGGTCCTATAATTCACCCCTCCACTTT. Encoded protein: CASSLGGRSYNSPLHF.

V gene TRBV19 combines with J gene TRBJ2-1; tentatively, D is TRBD2 (6 bases). Germline CDR1 LNHDA, CDR2 SQIVND (reference sequence). This CDR3 contains 15 residues. The germline V and J ends were trimmed by 4 bases and 3 bases, with 13 bases remaining between them. The CDR3 loop reads CASSTLAADYNEQFF. The CDR3 DNA reads TGTGCCAGTAGTACACTAGCTGCTGACTACAATGAGCAGTTCTTC.

This clone was recorded once. The CDR3 nucleotides read TGTGCCAGCAGCCACCGGGACAGGGTACACGAGCAGTACTTC. Translated, it gives CASSHRDRVHEQYF. The chain links TRBV6-5 to TRBJ2-7, with TRBD1 matching 9 bases. The V segment lost 6 bases and the J segment 5 bases; nucleotides outside the gene matches: 8. This CDR3 region has 14 residues. From germline, CDR1 is MNHEY and CDR2 SVGAGI.

The chain is built from TRBV2 and TRBJ1-5; D may be TRBD1 (5 bases). The CDR3 covers 15 residues. The V end lost 3 bases, the J end lost 0 bases, and 9 bases lay between the germline ends. The germline gives CDR1 SNHLY, CDR2 FYNNEI. The CDR3 loop reads CASSDHRNSNQPQHF. CDR3 bases: TGTGCCAGCAGTGATCACAGGAATAGCAATCAGCCCCAGCATTTT.

The chain couples TRBV3-1 (or the pseudogene TRBV3-2) to TRBJ1-1; D remains ambiguous. The germline gives CDR1 LGHDT, CDR2 YNNKEL (reference sequence). V lost 2 bases to trimming and J lost 1 base, with 11 bases between them. This CDR3 is built from 15 residues. The CDR3 DNA sequence: TGTGCCAGCAGCCAACCACAGAGCCAGAACACTGAAGCTTTCTTT. It yields the protein CASSQPQSQNTEAFF.

The J gene is TRBJ1-1, the V gene TRBV6-6, with D tentatively TRBD1 (5 bases). Trimming shortened V by 7 bases and J by 5 bases, and 14 bases separated the two germline ends. Germline CDR1 and CDR2: MNHNY and SVGAGI (reference sequence). The CDR3 runs 13 residues. As DNA, the CDR3 is TGTGCCAGCACGATGACCGGGGGAACTGAAGCTTTCTTT. Translating gives CASTMTGGTEAFF.

The gene calls are TRBV11-2 and TRBJ2-6; D is undetermined. Trimming removed 3 bases at V and 2 bases at J, with 2 bases between. The CDR3 extends over 13 amino acids. Germline CDR1 and CDR2: SGHAT and FQNNGV. CDR3 residues: CASSFAGANVLTF. The CDR3 DNA reads TGTGCCAGCAGCTTCGCTGGGGCCAACGTCCTGACTTTC.

V is TRBV10-1 and J is TRBJ1-6; no clear D. V shed 2 bases and J shed 7 bases, with 9 bases lying between them. Germline CDR1 WNHNN, CDR2 SYGVQD (reference sequence). The CDR3 runs to 14 residues. This CDR3 reads CASSEQRLNSPLHF. CDR3 sequence (DNA): TGCGCCAGCAGTGAGCAGCGGCTGAATTCACCCCTCCACTTT.

This sequence joins TRBV3-1 (or the pseudogene TRBV3-2) and TRBJ2-4; 7 positions match TRBD1. J lost 2 bases, V lost 4 bases, and 5 bases had no gene match. Germline CDR1 LGHDT, CDR2 YNNKEL (reference sequence). The CDR3 runs 15 residues. The CDR3 is CASSPGGTTKNIQYF. CDR3 DNA: TGTGCCAGCAGCCCAGGGGGAACGACCAAAAACATTCAGTACTTC.

V is TRBV28 and J is TRBJ2-1, with D unclear. The CDR3 length is 18 residues. V was shortened by 5 bases and J by 2 bases, with 22 bases between the two germline ends. Germline V gives CDR1 MDHEN, CDR2 SYDVKM. CDR3 residues: CASSTTNLTEHTYNEQFF. The CDR3 bases are TGTGCCAGCAGTACGACAAACCTGACGGAACATACCTACAATGAGCAGTTCTTC.

This clone was seen only a few times. The V call is TRBV28, the J call TRBJ1-4; tentatively, D is TRBD1 (5 bases). The CDR3 is made up of 17 amino acids. Trimming took off 5 bases at V and 3 bases at J, with 19 bases between the two ends. Germline V gene lookup returns CDR1 MDHEN and CDR2 SYDVKM. DNA of the CDR3: TGTGCCAGCAGTGAGGAAAGACGGACACTACCTAATGAAAAACTGTTTTTT. It codes for CASSEERRTLPNEKLFF. Full variable domain (rest looked up from reference TRBV28 and TRBJ1-4): DVKVTQSSRYLVKRTGEKVFLECVQDMDHENMFWYRQDPGLGLRLIYFSYDVKMKEKGDIPEGYSVSREKKERFSLILESASTNQTSMYLCASSEERRTLPNEKLFFGSGTQLSVL.

This chain connects TRBV24-1 to TRBJ1-1; D call uncertain. Trimming removed 3 bases at V and 7 bases at J, with 8 bases between. CDR3 length equals 12 residues. Germline-derived CDR1 and CDR2 are KGHDR and SFDVKD. CDR3 amino acids: CATSDAGSEAFF. CDR3 DNA sequence: TGTGCCACCAGTGATGCGGGCAGTGAAGCTTTCTTT.

This clone was detected a few times. The rearrangement links TRBV21-1 to TRBJ1-5; the D call in the table, TRBD1, was not verified against the DNA. TRBV21-1 is listed as a pseudogene. The CDR3 covers 13 residues. CDR3 sequence reads: CATLRTENQPQHF. DNA for the CDR3: TGTGCCACCCTCCGGACAGAGAATCAGCCCCAGCATTTT.